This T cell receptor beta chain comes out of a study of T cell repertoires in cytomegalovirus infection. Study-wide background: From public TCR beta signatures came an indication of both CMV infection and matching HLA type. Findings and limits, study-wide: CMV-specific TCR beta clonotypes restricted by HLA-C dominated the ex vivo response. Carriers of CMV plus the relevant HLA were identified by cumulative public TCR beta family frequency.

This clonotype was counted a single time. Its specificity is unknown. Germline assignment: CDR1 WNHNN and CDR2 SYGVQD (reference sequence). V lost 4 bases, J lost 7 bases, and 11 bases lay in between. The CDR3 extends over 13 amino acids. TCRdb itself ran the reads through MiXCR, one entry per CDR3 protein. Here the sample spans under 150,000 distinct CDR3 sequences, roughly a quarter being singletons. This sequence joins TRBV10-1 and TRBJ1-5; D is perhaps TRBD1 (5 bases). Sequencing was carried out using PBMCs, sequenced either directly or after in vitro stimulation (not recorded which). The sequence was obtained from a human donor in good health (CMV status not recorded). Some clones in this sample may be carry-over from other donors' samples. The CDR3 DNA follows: TGCGCCAGCAGTGGACAGCATGACCAGCCCCAGCATTTT. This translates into CASSGQHDQPQHF.